This TCR beta chain derives from a study of OX40 agonist ivuxolimab in advanced cancers. The overall study: Enrolled patients in dose escalation had cancers that were hepatocellular carcinoma, melanoma, renal cell or head and neck cancer.

Produced via immunoSEQ multiplex PCR; TCRdb's table is partial and in-frame only. The profile shows 65,000 to 90,000 clones, over 75% of them singletons. CDR1 SGHAT and CDR2 FQNNGV come from the germline V gene. V trimming: 4 bases; J trimming: 0 bases; junction bases outside the gene matches: 3. The CDR3 extends over 15 amino acids. This chain joins TRBV11-2 and TRBJ2-7; TRBD2 matches 10 bases. This sequence originates from an adult with an advanced solid tumor such as melanoma, head and neck, liver or kidney cancer. This material consisted of CD4+ or CD8+ T cells sorted from blood, taken in a trial of the OX40 agonist ivuxolimab. This chain's CDR3 is CASSSSGGSSYEQYF. The DNA for the CDR3 is TGTGCCAGCAGCTCTAGCGGGGGCAGCTCCTACGAGCAGTACTTC.